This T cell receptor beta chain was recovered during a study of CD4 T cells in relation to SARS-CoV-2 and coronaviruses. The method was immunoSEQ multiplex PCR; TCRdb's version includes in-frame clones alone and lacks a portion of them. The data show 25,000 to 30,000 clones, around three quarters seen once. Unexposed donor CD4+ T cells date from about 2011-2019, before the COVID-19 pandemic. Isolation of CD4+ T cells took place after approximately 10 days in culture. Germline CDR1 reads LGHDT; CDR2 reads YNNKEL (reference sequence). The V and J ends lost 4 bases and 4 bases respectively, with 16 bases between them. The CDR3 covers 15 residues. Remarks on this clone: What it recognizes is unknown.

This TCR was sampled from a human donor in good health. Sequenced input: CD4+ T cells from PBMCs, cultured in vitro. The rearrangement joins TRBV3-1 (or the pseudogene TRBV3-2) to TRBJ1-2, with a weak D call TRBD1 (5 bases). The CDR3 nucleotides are TGTGCCAGCAGCCCGCAAGCAGGACAAACCTATGGCTACACCTTC. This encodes CASSPQAGQTYGYTF.